A selection of T cell receptor beta chains follows, all from one sample in a study of blood T cells in healthy people across ages. In TCRdb, the 5' RACE reads were re-called with MiXCR into one record per CDR3 protein. The table lists about 720,000 distinct CDR3 sequences, roughly 25% of them singletons. The sample was also reused in another study, on T cells of mothers and their children.

The sample taken for sequencing was blood. The receptors originated from a boy between 5 and 17 years old in good health. Each CDR3 is given with its conserved first and last residue. The D gene is left open where the match is weak. Size is omitted from some rows. Given values are once, few, many or a class for expanded clones.

TRBJ1-4,15,-,TRBV10-3,-,TGTGCCATCGGGCCGTCTGGGGGCACTAATGAAAAACTGTTTTTT,CAIGPSGGTNEKLFF
TRBJ2-5,14,TRBD1,TRBV7-6,few,TGTGCCAGCAGCATAGACAGGGACAAGAAGACCCAGTACTTC,CASSIDRDKKTQYF
TRBJ2-6,15,-,TRBV5-1,few,TGCGCCAGCAGCTTTGCCAACTCTGGGGCCAACGTCCTGACTTTC,CASSFANSGANVLTF
TRBJ2-7,11,-,TRBV28,-,TGTGCCACTACATACTCCTACGAGCAGTACTTC,CATTYSYEQYF
TRBJ1-2,13,-,TRBV12-3/TRBV12-4,few,TGTGCCAGCAGTTTACTAGTAGTACGAGGCTACACCTTC,CASSLLVVRGYTF
TRBJ1-4,15,-,TRBV11-2,few,TGTGCCAGCAGCTTATCCTGGACAGCGGATGAAAAACTGTTTTTT,CASSLSWTADEKLFF
TRBJ2-1,14,-,TRBV28,-,TGTGCCAGCTGGGAACTGGGGTCCGATAAGAAGCAGTTCTTC,CASWELGSDKKQFF
TRBJ2-3,16,TRBD1,TRBV20-1,-,TGCAGTGCCGGACTTATAACAGGGGGTCGCACAGATACGCAGTATTTT,CSAGLITGGRTDTQYF
TRBJ2-6,13,-,TRBV7-7,few,TGTGCTAGCAGCTTCTCCCTTGGGGGCGTCCTGACTTTC,CASSFSLGGVLTF
TRBJ1-4,14,TRBD1,TRBV28,-,TGTGCCAGCAGGGGGACAGGGGGTCATGAAAAACTGTTTTTT,CASRGTGGHEKLFF
TRBJ2-4,15,-,TRBV29-1,few,TGCAGCGTTGCCGAGGACACACTAGCCAAAAACATTCAGTACTTC,CSVAEDTLAKNIQYF
TRBJ2-1,13,-,TRBV12-5,-,TGTGCTAGTGCCCCGGGACTCCCAAATGAGCAGTTCTTC,CASAPGLPNEQFF
TRBJ2-4,15,-,TRBV20-1,few,TGCAGTGCTAGAGCAGGGAGTAAGGCCCGTGACATTCAGTACTTC,CSARAGSKARDIQYF
TRBJ1-4,16,TRBD1,TRBV5-1,-,TGCGCCAGCAGCTTGCCTCTACAGGGGACAGGTGAAAAACTGTTTTTT,CASSLPLQGTGEKLFF
TRBJ2-5,14,-,TRBV7-9,-,TGTGCCAGCAGCTCCCGGGATGGGCCAGAGACCCAGTACTTC,CASSSRDGPETQYF
TRBJ2-5,15,TRBD2,TRBV20-1,few,TGCAGCGCTAGAACTAGCGGGAGTTTGGAAGAGACCCAGTACTTC,CSARTSGSLEETQYF
TRBJ2-7,14,TRBD2,TRBV6-6,few,TGTGCCAGCAGTTACCCCGGGACTAGCTACGAGCAGTACTTC,CASSYPGTSYEQYF
TRBJ2-1,16,-,TRBV11-1,-,TGTGCCAGCAGCTTCGTGGGAGAGAGATCCTACAATGAGCAGTTCTTC,CASSFVGERSYNEQFF
TRBJ1-2,15,-,TRBV29-1,-,TGCAGCGTTGAAGATCAAGAAAATAATCATGGGGGCTACACCTTC,CSVEDQENNHGGYTF
TRBJ2-7,11,-,TRBV6-1,few,TGTGCCAGCAGGGGTCTCTACGAGCAGTACTTC,CASRGLYEQYF
TRBJ2-3,14,-,TRBV7-2,-,TGTGCCAGCAGCTTAACCGGGATCCCGAGGCCGCAGTATTTT,CASSLTGIPRPQYF
TRBJ1-4,13,-,TRBV6-2/TRBV6-3,few,TGTGCCAGCAGTTGGACAGTCGGGGAAAAACTGTTTTTT,CASSWTVGEKLFF
TRBJ2-5,15,-,TRBV28,-,TGTGCCAGCAGTTTATTAATCGGGGCTCAAGAGACCCAGTACTTC,CASSLLIGAQETQYF
TRBJ2-3,12,TRBD2,TRBV20-1,-,TGCAGTGCTAGCACTGGACTAGCTAGGGCGTATTTT,CSASTGLARAYF
TRBJ2-7,15,-,TRBV29-1,-,TGCAGCGTTGAAGACGGTACTGGGAGCTCCTACGAGCAGTACTTC,CSVEDGTGSSYEQYF
TRBJ1-5,14,-,TRBV20-1,once,TGCAGTGCTAGGCTATCGGGGGGCAATCAGCCCCAGCATTTT,CSARLSGGNQPQHF
TRBJ2-1,13,-,TRBV20-1,-,TGCAGTGCTAGATCCGGGGGACTGAATGAGCAGTTCTTC,CSARSGGLNEQFF
TRBJ2-7,13,-,TRBV20-1,few,TGCAGTGCTAGAGATCCCAGGAAGAACGAGCAGTACTTC,CSARDPRKNEQYF
TRBJ2-1,16,-,TRBV5-1,-,TGCGCCAGCAGCACCGCCCAGGGGAGGTCCTACAATGAGCAGTTCTTC,CASSTAQGRSYNEQFF
TRBJ1-4,15,-,TRBV12-3/TRBV12-4,-,TGTGCCAGCAGTTTAGGGGGGATCGGCCGGGAAAAACTGTTTTTT,CASSLGGIGREKLFF
TRBJ1-1,15,-,TRBV7-2,-,TGTGCCAGCAGCTTAGAAAGGATGGTGGGAACTGAAGCTTTCTTT,CASSLERMVGTEAFF
TRBJ2-6,17,-,TRBV7-9,few,TGTGCCAGCAGCTTAGGCGGCAGCGAGTCTGGGGCCAACGTCCTGACTTTC,CASSLGGSESGANVLTF
TRBJ2-2,17,-,TRBV7-2,few,TGTGCCAGCAGCGCCAGAACAGGGAGGGCGGGAACCGGGGAGCTGTTTTTT,CASSARTGRAGTGELFF
TRBJ2-1,14,-,TRBV7-2,few,TGTGCCAGCAGCTTTGGGGTAAACCACAATGAGCAGTTCTTC,CASSFGVNHNEQFF
TRBJ2-7,14,TRBD1,TRBV11-2,few,TGTGCCAGCAGGCCACAGGGGCCCCCCTACGAGCAGTACTTC,CASRPQGPPYEQYF
TRBJ2-1,17,TRBD2,TRBV24-1,-,TGTGCCACCAGTGATTCCCATTGGGGGGGTTTCTACAATGAGCAGTTCTTC,CATSDSHWGGFYNEQFF
TRBJ2-3,11,-,TRBV2,many,TGTGCCAGCAGAACTCCGGGGGCACAGTATTTT,CASRTPGAQYF
TRBJ1-2,15,TRBD1,TRBV5-5,-,TGTGCCAGCAGCCCGGGACAGTTTTTTGCCTATGGCTACACCTTC,CASSPGQFFAYGYTF
TRBJ2-2,16,TRBD2,TRBV9,-,TGTGCCAGCAGCGTAATCGCTAGCGGGATCACCGGGGAGCTGTTTTTT,CASSVIASGITGELFF
TRBJ1-2,15,-,TRBV6-5,-,TGTGCCAGCAGTCCCTTCGGAGGGGGTTACTATGGCTACACCTTC,CASSPFGGGYYGYTF
TRBJ2-5,17,-,TRBV20-1,-,TGCAGTGCTAGCGTCCCCGCGCGTCAGCCGTACCAAGAGACCCAGTACTTC,CSASVPARQPYQETQYF
TRBJ1-5,15,-,TRBV12-3/TRBV12-4,few,TGTGCCAGCACCCTCCGAGGGCGAAGCAATCAGCCCCAGCATTTT,CASTLRGRSNQPQHF
TRBJ2-1,15,-,TRBV11-2,-,TGTGCCAGCAGCCTGCAGGCTACCGGGCTCAATGAGCAGTTCTTC,CASSLQATGLNEQFF
TRBJ2-7,16,-,TRBV7-9,few,TGTGCCAGCAGCTTATACGCCGCGACACCCTCCTACGAGCAGTACTTC,CASSLYAATPSYEQYF
TRBJ2-7,15,-,TRBV7-2,-,TGTGCCAGCAGCTCCTCTACAGGGTCCCCCTACGAGCAGTACTTC,CASSSSTGSPYEQYF
TRBJ2-1,14,TRBD1,TRBV7-9,-,TGTGCCAGCAGCTTAGGGGACAGCTCGCCCAAACCGTTCTTC,CASSLGDSSPKPFF
TRBJ2-1,12,-,TRBV19,-,TGTGCCAGTAGTATAGGCCCCAATGAGCAGTTCTTC,CASSIGPNEQFF
TRBJ1-2,13,-,TRBV24-1,-,TGTGCCACCAGTGATCCACCCGGCTATGGCTACACCTTC,CATSDPPGYGYTF
TRBJ1-2,14,TRBD1,TRBV27,-,TGTGCCAGTAGTTTCGGGACAGGGGACTCTGGCTACACCTTC,CASSFGTGDSGYTF
TRBJ2-4,17,-,TRBV3-1,-,TGTGCCAGCAGCCAAGCTGGGGGCGGAATAGCCAAAAACATTCAGTACTTC,CASSQAGGGIAKNIQYF